The 3 T cell receptor beta chains given below trace back to one sample, sequenced in a study of a mutant IDH1 vaccine in newly diagnosed glioma. The data were produced by immunoSEQ multiplex PCR, yet TCRdb's version contains in-frame clones alone and is incomplete. This sample has 30,000 to 40,000 clones, with approximately 82% found just once. Their cognate antigens are unknown. Time point specified: week 35, safety follow-up. A 20-mer mutant IDH1 peptide at 300 ug was injected subcutaneously with topical imiquimod. The specimen was PBMCs, collected from a glioma patient whose treatment included an IDH1 peptide vaccine. All receptors derive from a woman aged 18-29 years with glioma.

The gene calls are TRBV18 and TRBJ2-7, with D possibly TRBD1 on 6 matching bases. V lost 6 bases, J lost 3 bases, and 15 bases lay in between. The CDR3 runs 14 residues. The germline CDR1 and CDR2 sequences are KGHSH and LQKENI. In DNA, the CDR3 is TGTGCCAGCTCTCAGATCCGGGACAACTACGAGCAGTACTTC. It codes for CASSQIRDNYEQYF. Full variable domain (rest looked up from reference TRBV18 and TRBJ2-7): NAGVMQNPRHLVRRRGQEARLRCSPMKGHSHVYWYRQLPEEGLKFMVYLQKENIIDESGMPKERFSAEFPKEGPSILRIQQVVRGDSAAYFCASSQIRDNYEQYFGPGTRLTVT.

On this clone itself: One end of the junction varies from germline; a read error may be responsible. The chain joins TRBV27 to TRBJ2-2, with a weak D call TRBD2 (5 bases). This CDR3 is built from 15 residues. Germline V gene lookup returns CDR1 MNHEY and CDR2 SMNVEV (reference sequence). The chain's CDR3 is CASSLSGVNTGELFF. The CDR3 DNA reads as TGTGCCAGCAGTCTTTCAGGAGTGAACACCGGGGAACTGTTTTTT.

The chain carries TRBV27 and TRBJ2-3; weak D call: TRBD2 (5 bases). The CDR3 loop spans 15 amino acids. Deletions cut 2 bases from V and 3 bases from J, with 12 bases between. Germline CDR1 MNHEY, CDR2 SMNVEV (reference sequence). The CDR3 loop reads CASSLGAGGTDTQYF. In nucleotides, the CDR3 is TGTGCCAGCAGTTTAGGTGCAGGCGGGACAGATACGCAGTATTTT.